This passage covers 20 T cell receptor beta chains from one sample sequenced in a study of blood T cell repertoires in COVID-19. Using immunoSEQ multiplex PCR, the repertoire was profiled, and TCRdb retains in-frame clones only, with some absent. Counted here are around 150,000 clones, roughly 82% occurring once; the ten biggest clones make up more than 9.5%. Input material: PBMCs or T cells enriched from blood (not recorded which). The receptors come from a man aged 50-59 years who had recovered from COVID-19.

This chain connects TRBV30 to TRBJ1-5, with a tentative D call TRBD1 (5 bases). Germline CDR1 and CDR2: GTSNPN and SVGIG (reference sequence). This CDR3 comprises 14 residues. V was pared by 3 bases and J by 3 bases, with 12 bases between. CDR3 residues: CAWRAKTANQPQHF. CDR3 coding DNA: TGTGCCTGGAGGGCGAAGACAGCCAATCAGCCCCAGCATTTT.

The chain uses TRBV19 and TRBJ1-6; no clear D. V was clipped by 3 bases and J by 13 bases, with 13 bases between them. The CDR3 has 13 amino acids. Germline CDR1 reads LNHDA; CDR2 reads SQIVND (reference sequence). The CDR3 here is CASSIGSERPLHF. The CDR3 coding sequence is TGTGCCAGTAGTATCGGCTCGGAGAGGCCCCTCCACTTT.

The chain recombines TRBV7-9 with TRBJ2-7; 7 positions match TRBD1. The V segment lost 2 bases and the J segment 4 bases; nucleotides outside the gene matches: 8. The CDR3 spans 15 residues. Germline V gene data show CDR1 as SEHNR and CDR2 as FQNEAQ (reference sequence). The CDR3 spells CASSLWGTDVYEQYF. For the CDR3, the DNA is TGTGCCAGCAGCTTATGGGGGACAGACGTATACGAGCAGTACTTC.

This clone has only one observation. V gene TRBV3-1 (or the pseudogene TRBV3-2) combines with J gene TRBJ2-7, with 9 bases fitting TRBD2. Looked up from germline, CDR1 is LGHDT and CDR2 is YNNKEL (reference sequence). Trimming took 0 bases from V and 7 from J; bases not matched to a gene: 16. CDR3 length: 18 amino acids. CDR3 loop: CASSQERTTGTSTGEQYF. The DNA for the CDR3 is TGTGCCAGCAGCCAAGAGAGGACAACCGGGACTAGCACAGGGGAGCAGTACTTC.

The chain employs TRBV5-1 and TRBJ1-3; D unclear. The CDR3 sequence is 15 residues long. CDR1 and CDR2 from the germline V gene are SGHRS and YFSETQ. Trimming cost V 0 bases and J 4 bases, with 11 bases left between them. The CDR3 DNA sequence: TGCGCCAGCAGCTTGGAACGCACAAGAGGAAACACCATATATTTT. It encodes CASSLERTRGNTIYF.

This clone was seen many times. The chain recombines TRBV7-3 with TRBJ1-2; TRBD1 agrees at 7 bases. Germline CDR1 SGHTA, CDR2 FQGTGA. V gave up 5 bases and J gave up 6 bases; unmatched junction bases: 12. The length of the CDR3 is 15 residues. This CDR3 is CASSLLGGASDGYTF. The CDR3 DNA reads TGTGCCAGCAGCCTTCTAGGGGGCGCAAGTGATGGCTACACCTTC.

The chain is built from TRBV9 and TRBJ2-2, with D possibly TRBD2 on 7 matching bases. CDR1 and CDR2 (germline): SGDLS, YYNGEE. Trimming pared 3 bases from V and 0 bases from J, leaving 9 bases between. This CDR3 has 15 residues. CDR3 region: CASSGGGSNTGELFF. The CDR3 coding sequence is TGTGCCAGCAGCGGCGGGGGCTCGAACACCGGGGAGCTGTTTTTT.

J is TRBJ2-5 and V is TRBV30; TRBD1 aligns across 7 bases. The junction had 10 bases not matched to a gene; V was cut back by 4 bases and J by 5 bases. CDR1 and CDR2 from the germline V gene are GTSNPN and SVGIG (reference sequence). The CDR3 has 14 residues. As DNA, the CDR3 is TGTGCCTGGAAAGTCGGGACAGCCCTGGAGACCCAGTACTTC. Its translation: CAWKVGTALETQYF.

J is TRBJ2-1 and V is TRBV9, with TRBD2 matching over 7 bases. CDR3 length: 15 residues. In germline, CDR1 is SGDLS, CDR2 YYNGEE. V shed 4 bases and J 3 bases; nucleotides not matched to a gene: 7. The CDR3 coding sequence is TGTGCCAGCAGCAGGGGAGGGAGCGGCTACAATGAGCAGTTCTTC. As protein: CASSRGGSGYNEQFF.

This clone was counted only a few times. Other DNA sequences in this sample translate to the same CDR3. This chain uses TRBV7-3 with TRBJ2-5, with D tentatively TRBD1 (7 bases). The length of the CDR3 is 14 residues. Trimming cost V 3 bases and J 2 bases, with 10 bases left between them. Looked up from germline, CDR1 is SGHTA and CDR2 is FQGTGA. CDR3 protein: CASSLTGRQETQYF. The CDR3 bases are TGTGCCAGCAGCTTGACAGGGAGGCAAGAGACCCAGTACTTC.

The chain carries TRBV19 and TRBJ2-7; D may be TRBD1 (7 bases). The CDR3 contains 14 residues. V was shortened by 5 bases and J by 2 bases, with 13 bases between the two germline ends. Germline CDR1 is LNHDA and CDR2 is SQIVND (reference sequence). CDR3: CASSAGTAAYEQYF. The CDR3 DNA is TGTGCCAGTAGTGCGGGGACAGCAGCCTACGAGCAGTACTTC.

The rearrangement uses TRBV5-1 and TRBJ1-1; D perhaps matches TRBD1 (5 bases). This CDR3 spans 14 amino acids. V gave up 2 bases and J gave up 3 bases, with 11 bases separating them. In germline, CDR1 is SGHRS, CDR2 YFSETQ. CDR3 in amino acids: CASSLGVLDTEAFF. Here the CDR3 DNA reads TGCGCCAGCAGCTTAGGGGTATTGGACACTGAAGCTTTCTTT.

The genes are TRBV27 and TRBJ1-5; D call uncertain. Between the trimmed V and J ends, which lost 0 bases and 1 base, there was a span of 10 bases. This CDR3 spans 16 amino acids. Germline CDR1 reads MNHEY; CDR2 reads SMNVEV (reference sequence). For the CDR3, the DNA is TGTGCCAGCAGTTTATCCGGAGGTGTGAGCAATCAGCCCCAGCATTTT. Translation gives CASSLSGGVSNQPQHF.

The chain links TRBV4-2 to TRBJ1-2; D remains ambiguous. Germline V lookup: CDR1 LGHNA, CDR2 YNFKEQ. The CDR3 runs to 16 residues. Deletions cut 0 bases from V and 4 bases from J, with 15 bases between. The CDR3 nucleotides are TGTGCCAGCAGCCAAGAGTTTAGGCAAAGGAGCTATGGCTACACCTTC. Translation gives CASSQEFRQRSYGYTF.

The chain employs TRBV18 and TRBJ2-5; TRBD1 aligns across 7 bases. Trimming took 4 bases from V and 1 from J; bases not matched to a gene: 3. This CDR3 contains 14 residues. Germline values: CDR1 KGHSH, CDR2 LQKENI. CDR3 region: CASSQPGGQETQYF. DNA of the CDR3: TGTGCCAGCTCACAGCCAGGGGGCCAAGAGACCCAGTACTTC.

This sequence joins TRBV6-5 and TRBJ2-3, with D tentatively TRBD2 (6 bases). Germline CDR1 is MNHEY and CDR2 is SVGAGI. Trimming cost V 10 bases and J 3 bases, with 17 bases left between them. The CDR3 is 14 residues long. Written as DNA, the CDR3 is TGTGCCACCGTGGGGTGGGAGGAAACAGATACGCAGTATTTT. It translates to CATVGWEETDTQYF.

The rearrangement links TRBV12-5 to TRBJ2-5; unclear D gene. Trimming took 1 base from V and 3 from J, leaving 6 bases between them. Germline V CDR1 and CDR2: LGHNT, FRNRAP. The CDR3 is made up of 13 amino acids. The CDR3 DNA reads TGTGCTAGTGGTTTGGACGGAGAAGAGACCCAGTACTTC. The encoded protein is CASGLDGEETQYF.

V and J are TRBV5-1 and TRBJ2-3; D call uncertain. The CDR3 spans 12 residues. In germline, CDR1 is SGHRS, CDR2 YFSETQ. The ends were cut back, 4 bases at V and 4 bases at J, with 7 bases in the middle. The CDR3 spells CASSPESDTQYF. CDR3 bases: TGCGCCAGCAGCCCGGAGTCAGATACGCAGTATTTT.

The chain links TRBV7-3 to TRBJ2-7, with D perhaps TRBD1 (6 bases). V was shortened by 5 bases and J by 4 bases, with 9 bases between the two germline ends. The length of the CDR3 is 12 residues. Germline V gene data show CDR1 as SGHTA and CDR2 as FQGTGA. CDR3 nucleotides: TGTGCCAGCAGCCAGAGGGGGTACGAGCAGTACTTC. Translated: CASSQRGYEQYF.

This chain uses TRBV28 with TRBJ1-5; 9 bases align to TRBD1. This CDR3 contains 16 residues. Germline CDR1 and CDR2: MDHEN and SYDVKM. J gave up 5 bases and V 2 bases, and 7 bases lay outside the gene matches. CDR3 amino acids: CASSLVPGQGHQPQHF. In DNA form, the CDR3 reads TGTGCCAGCAGTTTAGTACCGGGACAGGGCCATCAGCCCCAGCATTTT.